A single sample is the source of the 25 T cell receptor beta chains below, sequenced in a study of blood T cell repertoires in COVID-19. Using immunoSEQ multiplex PCR, the repertoire was profiled, and TCRdb retains in-frame clones only, with some absent. There are some 150,000 clones in the sample; over 65% occur only once, and 4.5% lies in the top ten. The source material was peripheral blood. The receptor source for this set is a woman of 80 years or more with active or convalescent COVID-19.

The chain links TRBV7-8 to TRBJ2-5; 9 nucleotides match TRBD1. Trimming removed 5 bases from V and 2 bases from J; junction bases left unmatched: 9. This CDR3 comprises 16 residues. The germline CDR1 and CDR2 sequences are SGHVS and FQNEAQ. DNA for the CDR3: TGTGCCAGCAGCCAAGGGGGGACAGGGCGGCAAGAGACCCAGTACTTC. As protein: CASSQGGTGRQETQYF.

The CDR3 DNA sequence: TGTGCCTGGAGAAGACTCTGGGGAGGTCCGCCAAAGTCCACCGGGGAGCTGTTTTTT. Protein sequence: CAWRRLWGGPPKSTGELFF. This sequence joins TRBV30 and TRBJ2-2, with D perhaps matching TRBD2 (6 bases). CDR1 and CDR2 from the germline V gene are GTSNPN and SVGIG (reference sequence). The CDR3 length is 19 residues. Trimming pared 3 bases from V and 4 bases from J, leaving 27 bases between.

The chain joins TRBV11-2 to TRBJ1-2; 7 bases match TRBD1. The trim removed 6 bases at V and 8 bases at J, leaving 12 bases unmatched. This CDR3 region has 14 residues. CDR1 and CDR2 from the germline V gene are SGHAT and FQNNGV. The CDR3 spells CASSFDRVGGGYTF. CDR3 in DNA: TGTGCCAGCAGTTTTGACAGGGTTGGAGGAGGCTACACCTTC.

The chain recombines TRBV7-3 with TRBJ2-3; 9 nucleotides agree with TRBD1. The CDR3 contains 16 residues. V dropped 4 bases and J dropped 6; count of bases not matched to a gene: 11. Per the germline V gene, CDR1 is SGHTA and CDR2 is FQGTGA. As DNA, the CDR3 is TGTGCCAGCAGCTCCCGACAGGGGGGACATAAGGATACGCAGTATTTT. This encodes CASSSRQGGHKDTQYF.

V and J are TRBV4-2 and TRBJ1-1; maybe TRBD1 (6 bases). V was clipped by 4 bases and J by 4 bases, with 10 bases between them. This CDR3 has 13 residues. From germline, CDR1 is LGHNA and CDR2 YNFKEQ. Written as DNA, the CDR3 is TGTGCCAGCAGCCTGGGGGCCAGCACTGAAGCTTTCTTT. Translated: CASSLGASTEAFF.

The rearrangement links TRBV20-1 to TRBJ1-1, with TRBD1 matching over 7 bases. This CDR3 is built from 11 residues. CDR1 is DFQATT, CDR2 SNEGSKA, per germline (reference sequence). Trimming took 6 bases from V and 11 from J; bases not matched to a gene: 9. The CDR3 spells CSAMPGQAAFF. The CDR3 DNA reads TGCAGTGCCATGCCAGGACAGGCCGCTTTCTTT.

Concerning this clone: The sample contains more than one DNA sequence encoding this CDR3. The rearrangement joins TRBV7-2 to TRBJ2-1; TRBD1 is a possible D gene (5 bases). The V end lost 2 bases, the J end lost 7 bases, and 9 bases lay between the germline ends. Per germline, CDR1 SGHTA and CDR2 FQGNSA. The CDR3 length is 13 residues. CDR3 sequence reads: CASSLNQGNEQFF. The DNA for the CDR3 is TGTGCCAGCAGCTTAAACCAGGGAAATGAGCAGTTCTTC.

The chain links TRBV7-2 to TRBJ1-2, with D possibly TRBD1 on 6 matching bases. The CDR3 is made up of 16 amino acids. The germline CDR1 and CDR2 sequences are SGHTA and FQGNSA. Trimming stripped 5 bases from V and 5 bases from J, with 21 bases between. The CDR3 bases are TGTGCCAGCAGCCGTTTACCCTGGGACACAACGTATGGCTACACCTTC. Its protein product is CASSRLPWDTTYGYTF.

This chain uses TRBV30 with TRBJ1-2; 7 nucleotides agree with TRBD1. The germline gives CDR1 GTSNPN, CDR2 SVGIG (reference sequence). The CDR3 loop spans 14 amino acids. With V trimmed by 1 base and J by 5 bases, 7 bases remained unmatched. In nucleotides, the CDR3 is TGTGCCTGGAGTGGTGACAGGGCGGCGTATGGCTACACCTTC. As protein: CAWSGDRAAYGYTF.

The CDR3: CASKSRQGQGGQPQHF. The CDR3 DNA reads as TGTGCCAGTAAATCAAGGCAGGGGCAGGGGGGACAGCCCCAGCATTTT. The rearrangement uses TRBV19 and TRBJ1-5; 7 bases match TRBD1. The CDR3 extends over 16 amino acids. Trimming cost V 7 bases and J 7 bases; bases outside gene matches: 16. Looked up from germline, CDR1 is LNHDA and CDR2 is SQIVND (reference sequence). The whole variable domain, filled in from reference TRBV19 and TRBJ1-5, reads DGGITQSPKYLFRKEGQNVTLSCEQNLNHDAMYWYRQDPGQGLRLIYYSQIVNDFQKGDIAEGYSVSREKKESFPLTVTSAQKNPTAFYLCASKSRQGQGGQPQHFGDGTRLSIL.

This clone was observed a handful of times. This chain uses TRBV2 with TRBJ1-5; tentative D call: TRBD1 (5 bases). V lost 7 bases and J lost 7, with 14 bases in between. CDR3 length: 13 amino acids. Germline assignment: CDR1 SNHLY and CDR2 FYNNEI. The DNA of the CDR3 is TGTGCCAGCAAGGGCAGGGAGGCACAGCCCCAGCATTTT. Its protein is CASKGREAQPQHF.

The rearrangement uses TRBV19 and TRBJ2-2; TRBD1 aligns across 10 bases. V dropped 6 bases and J dropped 4; count of bases not matched to a gene: 5. The CDR3 sequence is 15 residues long. Germline assignment: CDR1 LNHDA and CDR2 SQIVND (reference sequence). Here the CDR3 reads CASRTDRGPTGELFF. The CDR3 nucleotides read TGTGCCAGTAGAACAGACAGGGGGCCCACCGGGGAGCTGTTTTTT.

V gene TRBV28 combines with J gene TRBJ2-3, with 10 nucleotides matching TRBD2. The V gene's germline CDR1 is MDHEN and CDR2 SYDVKM. With V trimmed by 6 bases and J by 6 bases, 12 bases remained unmatched. CDR3 size: 16 residues. CDR3 in DNA: TGTGCCAGCAGCCGTAGGAAACTAGCGGGGACCGATACGCAGTATTTT. This codes for CASSRRKLAGTDTQYF.

The genes are TRBV15 and TRBJ2-5; weak D call: TRBD2 (6 bases). Trimming left V 0 bases short and J 4 bases short, with 9 bases between. CDR3 length: 14 amino acids. Germline assignment: CDR1 LNHNV and CDR2 YYDKDF (reference sequence). The CDR3 loop is CATSRDMGGETQYF. CDR3 DNA: TGTGCCACCAGCAGAGATATGGGGGGAGAGACCCAGTACTTC. The complete variable domain, with remaining parts taken from reference TRBV15 and TRBJ2-5, reads DAMVIQNPRYQVTQFGKPVTLSCSQTLNHNVMYWYQQKSSQAPKLLFHYYDKDFNNEADTPDNFQSRRPNTSFCFLDIRSPGLGDTAMYLCATSRDMGGETQYFGPGTRLLVL.

The chain recombines TRBV27 with TRBJ2-3; D remains unclear. Trimming cost V 5 bases and J 3 bases, with 15 bases left between them. CDR1 MNHEY and CDR2 SMNVEV come from the germline V gene (reference sequence). The length of the CDR3 is 15 residues. The CDR3, as DNA: TGTGCCAGCAGTCTAAGACCGAGCAGGACAGATACGCAGTATTTT. It codes for CASSLRPSRTDTQYF.

The V call is TRBV19, the J call TRBJ2-3, with D possibly being TRBD1 (6 bases). CDR3 length: 16 amino acids. Trimming took off 7 bases at V and 2 bases at J, with 19 bases between the two ends. Germline assignment: CDR1 LNHDA and CDR2 SQIVND (reference sequence). For the CDR3, the DNA is TGTGCCAGTAAATTGGACAGCGGTACGTACACAGATACGCAGTATTTT. Translated: CASKLDSGTYTDTQYF.

This chain links TRBV6-7 with TRBJ1-2; the D is unclear. TRBV6-7 is known as an ORF, though its function is uncertain. Trimming stripped 3 bases from V and 6 bases from J, with 11 bases between. The CDR3 has 13 amino acids. The CDR3 DNA is TGTGCCAGCAGTTATTCATCTAGAGATGGCTACACCTTC. Translated: CASSYSSRDGYTF.

The V and J genes are TRBV6-5 and TRBJ2-4, with TRBD2 matching 7 bases. The junction had 4 bases not matched to a gene; V was cut back by 2 bases and J by 3 bases. The CDR3 is 15 residues long. Germline-derived CDR1 and CDR2 are MNHEY and SVGAGI. CDR3 sequence reads: CASSYGGVGKNIQYF. The CDR3 nucleotides read TGTGCCAGCAGTTACGGGGGGGTCGGCAAAAACATTCAGTACTTC.

The rearrangement joins TRBV5-4 to TRBJ2-7; 7 nucleotides align to TRBD1. Germline loops: CDR1 SGHNT, CDR2 YYREEE (reference sequence). The CDR3 is 15 amino acids. The V and J ends lost 4 bases and 6 bases, in that order; junction bases with no gene match: 13. DNA of the CDR3: TGTGCCAGCAGCCTCCAACAGGGGAGTTTAGGCGAGCAGTACTTC. This translates into CASSLQQGSLGEQYF.

The chain has TRBV30 and TRBJ2-7; D might be TRBD2 (6 bases). The V end lost 3 bases, the J end lost 2 bases, and 17 bases lay between the germline ends. Germline V gives CDR1 GTSNPN, CDR2 SVGIG (reference sequence). The CDR3 has 15 amino acids. The CDR3 DNA reads as TGTGCCTGGAGGCTCGGGACTCATGTTGCCTACGAGCAGTACTTC. Its protein is CAWRLGTHVAYEQYF.

This clone showed up just once. CDR3 bases: TGTGCCAGTAGGCCTCCCGGGACAGGAGGAGATACGCAGTATTTT. Its protein product is CASRPPGTGGDTQYF. The rearrangement joins TRBV19 to TRBJ2-3; 8 bases are a match to TRBD1. The J segment lost 5 bases and the V segment lost 6 bases, leaving 10 bases of the junction unmatched. Germline CDR1 LNHDA, CDR2 SQIVND (reference sequence). CDR3 length: 15 amino acids.

Only a few counts were recorded for this clone. The chain is built from TRBV28 and TRBJ1-3; weak D call: TRBD1 (6 bases). This CDR3 has 14 residues. Germline-derived CDR1 and CDR2 are MDHEN and SYDVKM. V dropped 5 bases and J dropped 4 bases, with 12 bases sitting between them. The CDR3 protein is CASSPTGPGNTIYF. The CDR3 region has the DNA TGTGCCAGCAGTCCAACAGGGCCCGGAAACACCATATATTTT.

The chain uses TRBV5-1 and TRBJ1-1; D remains unclear. Germline-derived CDR1 and CDR2 are SGHRS and YFSETQ. The CDR3 contains 14 residues. Trimming took off 7 bases at V and 0 bases at J, with 13 bases between the two ends. CDR3 coding DNA: TGCGCCAGCGCGGGCGGAATAATGAACACTGAAGCTTTCTTT. Its protein is CASAGGIMNTEAFF.

V gene TRBV27 combines with J gene TRBJ1-1; tentative D call: TRBD1 (6 bases). Between the trimmed V and J ends, which lost 6 bases and 10 bases, there was a span of 18 bases. This CDR3 has 13 residues. CDR1 and CDR2 (germline): MNHEY, SMNVEV (reference sequence). In DNA, the CDR3 is TGTGCCAGCAGCTCCATGCAGGGGATCCCAGCTTTCTTT. Its translation: CASSSMQGIPAFF.

The chain uses TRBV5-1 and TRBJ2-7; 7 nucleotides align to TRBD1. V was pared by 4 bases and J by 4 bases, with 8 bases of the junction left unmatched. Germline CDR1 SGHRS, CDR2 YFSETQ. This CDR3 region has 14 residues. The CDR3, as DNA: TGCGCCAGCAGCGGTACAGGGGCGAGGTACGAGCAGTACTTC. Its translation: CASSGTGARYEQYF. The full variable domain, in which reference TRBV5-1 and TRBJ2-7 provide the parts outside the CDR3, is KAGVTQTPRYLIKTRGQQVTLSCSPISGHRSVSWYQQTPGQGLQFLFEYFSETQRNKGNFPGRFSGRQFSNSRSEMNVSTLELGDSALYLCASSGTGARYEQYFGPGTRLTVT.